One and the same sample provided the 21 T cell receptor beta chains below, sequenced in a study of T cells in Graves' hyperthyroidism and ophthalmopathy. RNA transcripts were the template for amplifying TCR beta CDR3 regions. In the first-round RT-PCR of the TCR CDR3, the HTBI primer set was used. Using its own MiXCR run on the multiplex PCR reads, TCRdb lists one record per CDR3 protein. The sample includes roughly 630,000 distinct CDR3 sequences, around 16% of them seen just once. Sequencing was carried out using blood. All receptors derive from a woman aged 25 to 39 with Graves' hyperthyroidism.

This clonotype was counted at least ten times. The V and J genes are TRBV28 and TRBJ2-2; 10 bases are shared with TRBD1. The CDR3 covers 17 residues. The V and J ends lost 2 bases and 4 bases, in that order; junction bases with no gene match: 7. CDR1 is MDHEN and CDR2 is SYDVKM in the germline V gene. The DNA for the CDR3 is TGTGCCAGCAGTTTAGATCTGGGACAGGGGACCACCGGGGAGCTGTTTTTT. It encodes CASSLDLGQGTTGELFF.

CDR3 sequence reads: CASSLVPGMNTGELFF. DNA of the CDR3: TGCGCCAGCAGCTTGGTCCCCGGGATGAACACCGGGGAGCTGTTTTTT. The chain is built from TRBV5-1 and TRBJ2-2, with D possibly matching TRBD2 (5 bases). The CDR3 sequence is 16 residues long. CDR1 and CDR2 from the germline V gene are SGHRS and YFSETQ. V dropped 0 bases and J dropped 1 base, with 10 bases sitting between them.

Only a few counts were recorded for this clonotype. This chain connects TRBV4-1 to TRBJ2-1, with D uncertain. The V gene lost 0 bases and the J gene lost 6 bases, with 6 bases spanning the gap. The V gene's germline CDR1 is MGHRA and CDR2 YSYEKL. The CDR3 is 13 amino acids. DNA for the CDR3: TGCGCCAGCAGCCAAGATCGCTTCAATGAGCAGTTCTTC. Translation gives CASSQDRFNEQFF.

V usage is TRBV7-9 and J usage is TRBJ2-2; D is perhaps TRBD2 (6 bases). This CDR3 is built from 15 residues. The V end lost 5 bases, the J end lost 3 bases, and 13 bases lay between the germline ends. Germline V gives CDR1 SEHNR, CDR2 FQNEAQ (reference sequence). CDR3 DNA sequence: TGTGCCAGCAGCGCCGAGGGGAGGTACACCGGGGAGCTGTTTTTT. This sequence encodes CASSAEGRYTGELFF.

The DNA for the CDR3 is TGTGCCACCCGGCCTCGGACCGACAATGAGCAGTTCTTC. This sequence encodes CATRPRTDNEQFF. The chain recombines TRBV19 with TRBJ2-1; no definite D call. This CDR3 has 13 residues. With 10 bases removed from V and 5 bases from J, the gap between germline ends came to 15 bases. Germline CDR1 and CDR2: LNHDA and SQIVND (reference sequence).

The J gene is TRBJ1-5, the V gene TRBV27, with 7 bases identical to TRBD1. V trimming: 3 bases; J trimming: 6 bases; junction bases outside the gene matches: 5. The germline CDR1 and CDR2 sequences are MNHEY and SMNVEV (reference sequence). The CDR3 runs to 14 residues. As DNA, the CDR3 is TGTGCCAGCAGTTTCGGCAGGGGGGTTCAGCCCCAGCATTTT. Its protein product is CASSFGRGVQPQHF.

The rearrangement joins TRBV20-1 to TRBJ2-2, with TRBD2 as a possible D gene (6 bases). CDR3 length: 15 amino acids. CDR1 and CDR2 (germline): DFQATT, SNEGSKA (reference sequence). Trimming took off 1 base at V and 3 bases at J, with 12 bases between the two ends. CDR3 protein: CSARVGRGDTGELFF. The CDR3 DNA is TGCAGTGCTAGAGTGGGGCGCGGGGACACCGGGGAGCTGTTTTTT.

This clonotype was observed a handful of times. Here the CDR3 DNA reads TGTGCCTGGAGTAACACAGATACGCAGTATTTT. Translated, it gives CAWSNTDTQYF. The rearrangement links TRBV30 to TRBJ2-3; D gene ambiguous. CDR1 and CDR2 (germline): GTSNPN, SVGIG (reference sequence). The CDR3 sequence is 11 residues long. The germline V and J ends were trimmed by 2 bases and 2 bases, with 2 bases remaining between them.

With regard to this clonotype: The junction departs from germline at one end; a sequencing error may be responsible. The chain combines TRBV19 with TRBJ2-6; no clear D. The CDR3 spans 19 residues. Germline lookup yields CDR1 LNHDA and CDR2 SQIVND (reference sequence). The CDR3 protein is CASSISETLWTSGANVLTF. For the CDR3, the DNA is TGTGCCAGCAGTATCTCAGAGACACTCTGGACCTCTGGGGCCAACGTCCTGACTTTC. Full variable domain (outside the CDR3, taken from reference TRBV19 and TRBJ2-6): DGGITQSPKYLFRKEGQNVTLSCEQNLNHDAMYWYRQDPGQGLRLIYYSQIVNDFQKGDIAEGYSVSREKKESFPLTVTSAQKNPTAFYLCASSISETLWTSGANVLTFGAGSRLTVL.

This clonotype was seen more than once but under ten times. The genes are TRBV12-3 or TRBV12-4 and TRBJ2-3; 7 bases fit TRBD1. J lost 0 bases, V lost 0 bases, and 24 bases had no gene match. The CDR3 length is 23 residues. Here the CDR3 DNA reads TGTGCCAGCAGTTTAGCCTTCGCCCCCCGACGACAGGGCCGGAGAACTAGCACAGATACGCAGTATTTT. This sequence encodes CASSLAFAPRRQGRRTSTDTQYF.

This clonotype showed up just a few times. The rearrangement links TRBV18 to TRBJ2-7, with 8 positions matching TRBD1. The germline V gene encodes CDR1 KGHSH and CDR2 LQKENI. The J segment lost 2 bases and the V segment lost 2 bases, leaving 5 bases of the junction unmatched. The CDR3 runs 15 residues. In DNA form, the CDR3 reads TGTGCCAGCTCACCATTGGACAGGGATACCTACGAGCAGTACTTC. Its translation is CASSPLDRDTYEQYF.

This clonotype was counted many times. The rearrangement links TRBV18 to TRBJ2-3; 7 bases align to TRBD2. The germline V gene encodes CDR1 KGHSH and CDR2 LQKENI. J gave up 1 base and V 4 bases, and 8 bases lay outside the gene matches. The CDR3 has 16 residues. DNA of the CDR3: TGTGCCAGCTCACGGTCTGGCGGGAGTGGCACAGATACGCAGTATTTT. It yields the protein CASSRSGGSGTDTQYF.

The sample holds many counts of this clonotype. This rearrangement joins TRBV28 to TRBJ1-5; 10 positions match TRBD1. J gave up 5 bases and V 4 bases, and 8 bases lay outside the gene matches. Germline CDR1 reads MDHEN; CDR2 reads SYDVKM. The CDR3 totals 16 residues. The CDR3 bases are TGTGCCAGCAGTTCCCTCGGACAGGGGGGTTATCAGCCCCAGCATTTT. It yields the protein CASSSLGQGGYQPQHF.

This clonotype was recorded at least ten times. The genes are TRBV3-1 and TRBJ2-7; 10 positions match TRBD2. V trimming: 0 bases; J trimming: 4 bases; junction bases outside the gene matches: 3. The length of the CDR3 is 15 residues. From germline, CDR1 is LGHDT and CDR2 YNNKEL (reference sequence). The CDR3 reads CASSQDMTSGYEQYF. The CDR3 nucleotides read TGTGCCAGCAGCCAAGATATGACTAGCGGGTACGAGCAGTACTTC.

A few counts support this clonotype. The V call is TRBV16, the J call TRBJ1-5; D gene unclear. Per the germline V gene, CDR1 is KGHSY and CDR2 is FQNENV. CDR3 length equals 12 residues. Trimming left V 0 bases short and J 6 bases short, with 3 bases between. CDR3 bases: TGTGCCAGCAGCCAATCCCCTCAGCCCCAGCATTTT. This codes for CASSQSPQPQHF.

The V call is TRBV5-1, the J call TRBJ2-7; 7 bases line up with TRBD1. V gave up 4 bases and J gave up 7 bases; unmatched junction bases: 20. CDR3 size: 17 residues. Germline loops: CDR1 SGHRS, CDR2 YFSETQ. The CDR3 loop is CASSRDREILTSDEQYF. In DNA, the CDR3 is TGCGCCAGCAGCCGAGACAGGGAGATCCTAACGTCCGATGAGCAGTACTTC.

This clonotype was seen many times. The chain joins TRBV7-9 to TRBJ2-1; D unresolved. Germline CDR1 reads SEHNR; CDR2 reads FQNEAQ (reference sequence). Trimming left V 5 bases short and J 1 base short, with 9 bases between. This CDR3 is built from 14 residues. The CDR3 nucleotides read TGTGCCAGCAGCCATGGTAATTCCTACAATGAGCAGTTCTTC. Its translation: CASSHGNSYNEQFF.

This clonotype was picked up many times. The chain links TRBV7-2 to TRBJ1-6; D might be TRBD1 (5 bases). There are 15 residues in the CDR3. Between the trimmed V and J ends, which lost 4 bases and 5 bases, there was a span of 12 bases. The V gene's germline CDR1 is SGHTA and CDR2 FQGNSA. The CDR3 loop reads CASSWVPGHNSPLHF. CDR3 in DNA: TGTGCCAGCAGCTGGGTCCCAGGGCATAATTCACCCCTCCACTTT.

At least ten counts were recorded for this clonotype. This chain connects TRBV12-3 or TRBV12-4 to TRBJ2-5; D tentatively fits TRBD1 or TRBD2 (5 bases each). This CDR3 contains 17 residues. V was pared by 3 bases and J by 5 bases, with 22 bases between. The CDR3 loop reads CASSFLPRQGRSETQYF. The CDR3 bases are TGTGCCAGCAGTTTCCTTCCCCGGCAGGGACGTTCGGAGACCCAGTACTTC.

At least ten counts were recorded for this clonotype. CDR3 sequence (DNA): TGTGCCAGCAGCTTAGTTCGGGGGGCCATTGATGGCTACACCTTC. The encoded protein is CASSLVRGAIDGYTF. V and J are TRBV7-2 and TRBJ1-2; possible D gene TRBD1, 6 bases. This CDR3 has 15 amino acids. The germline V and J ends were trimmed by 1 base and 6 bases, with 15 bases remaining between them. Germline V gene data show CDR1 as SGHTA and CDR2 as FQGNSA.

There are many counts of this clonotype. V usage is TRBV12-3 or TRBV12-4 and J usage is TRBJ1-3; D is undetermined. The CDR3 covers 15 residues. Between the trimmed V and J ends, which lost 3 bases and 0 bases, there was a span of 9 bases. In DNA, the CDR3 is TGTGCCAGCAGTTTGATGTGGAGCTCTGGAAACACCATATATTTT. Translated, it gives CASSLMWSSGNTIYF.